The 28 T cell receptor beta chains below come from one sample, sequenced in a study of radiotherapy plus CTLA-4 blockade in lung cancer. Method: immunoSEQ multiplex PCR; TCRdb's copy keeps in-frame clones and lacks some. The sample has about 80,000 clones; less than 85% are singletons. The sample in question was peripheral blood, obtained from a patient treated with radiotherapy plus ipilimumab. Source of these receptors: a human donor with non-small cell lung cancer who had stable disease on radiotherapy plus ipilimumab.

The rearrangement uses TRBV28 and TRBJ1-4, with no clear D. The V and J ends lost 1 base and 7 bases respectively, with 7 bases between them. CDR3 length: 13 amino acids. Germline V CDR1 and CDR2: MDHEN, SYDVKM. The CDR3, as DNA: TGTGCCAGCAGTTTATTGAAGGTTGAAAAACTGTTTTTT. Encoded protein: CASSLLKVEKLFF.

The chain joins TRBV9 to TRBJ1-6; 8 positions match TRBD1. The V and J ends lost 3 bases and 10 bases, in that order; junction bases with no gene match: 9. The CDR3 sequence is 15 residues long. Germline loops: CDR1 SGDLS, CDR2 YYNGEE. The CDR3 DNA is TGTGCCAGCAGCGATAGGGCAGGGGGCCGGTCACCCCTCCACTTT. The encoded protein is CASSDRAGGRSPLHF.

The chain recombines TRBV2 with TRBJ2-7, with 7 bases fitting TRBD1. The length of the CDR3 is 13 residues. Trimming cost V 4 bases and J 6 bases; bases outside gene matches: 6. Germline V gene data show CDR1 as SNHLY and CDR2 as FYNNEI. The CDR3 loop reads CASSVEGGTEQYF. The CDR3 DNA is TGTGCCAGCAGTGTTGAAGGGGGCACCGAGCAGTACTTC.

CDR3 in amino acids: CASSWSGLNIQYF. In nucleotides, the CDR3 is TGTGCCAGCAGTTGGTCAGGGTTGAACATTCAGTACTTC. The rearrangement links TRBV28 to TRBJ2-4; TRBD1 is a possible D gene (5 bases). Germline-derived CDR1 and CDR2 are MDHEN and SYDVKM. Trimming removed 4 bases from V and 7 bases from J, with 11 bases in between. The CDR3 is 13 residues long. Full variable domain (outside the CDR3, taken from reference TRBV28 and TRBJ2-4): DVKVTQSSRYLVKRTGEKVFLECVQDMDHENMFWYRQDPGLGLRLIYFSYDVKMKEKGDIPEGYSVSREKKERFSLILESASTNQTSMYLCASSWSGLNIQYFGAGTRLSVL.

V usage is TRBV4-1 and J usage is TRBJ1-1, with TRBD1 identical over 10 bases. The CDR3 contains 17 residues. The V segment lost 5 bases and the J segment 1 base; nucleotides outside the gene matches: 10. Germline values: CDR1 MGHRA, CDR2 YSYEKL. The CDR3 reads CASSYPRDRGSNTEAFF. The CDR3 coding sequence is TGCGCCAGCAGCTACCCCCGGGACAGGGGCTCGAACACTGAAGCTTTCTTT.

The CDR3 spells CSGDRRGTEAFF. The CDR3 nucleotides read TGCAGCGGAGACAGGCGAGGCACTGAAGCTTTCTTT. The chain employs TRBV29-1 and TRBJ1-1; D possibly corresponds to TRBD1 (6 bases). Germline assignment: CDR1 SQVTM and CDR2 ANQGSEA. The CDR3 length is 12 residues. V was trimmed by 7 bases and J by 4 bases, leaving 13 bases between them.

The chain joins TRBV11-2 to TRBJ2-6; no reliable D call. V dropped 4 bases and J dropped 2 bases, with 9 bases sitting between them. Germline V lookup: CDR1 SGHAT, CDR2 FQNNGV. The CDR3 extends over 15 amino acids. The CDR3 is CASSSFRAGANVLTF. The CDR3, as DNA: TGTGCCAGCAGCTCCTTCCGGGCTGGGGCCAACGTCCTGACTTTC. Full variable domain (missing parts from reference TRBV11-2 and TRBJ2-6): EAGVAQSPRYKIIEKRQSVAFWCNPISGHATLYWYQQILGQGPKLLIQFQNNGVVDDSQLPKDRFSAERLKGVDSTLKIQPAKLEDSAVYLCASSSFRAGANVLTFGAGSRLTVL.

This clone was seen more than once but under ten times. The CDR3: CASNRGWAYNEQFF. CDR3 DNA: TGCGCCAGCAACCGAGGGTGGGCCTACAATGAGCAGTTCTTC. The chain links TRBV5-1 to TRBJ2-1, with D possibly TRBD2 on 5 matching bases. The CDR3 covers 14 residues. CDR1 is SGHRS, CDR2 YFSETQ, per germline. V shed 6 bases and J shed 2 bases, with 12 bases lying between them.

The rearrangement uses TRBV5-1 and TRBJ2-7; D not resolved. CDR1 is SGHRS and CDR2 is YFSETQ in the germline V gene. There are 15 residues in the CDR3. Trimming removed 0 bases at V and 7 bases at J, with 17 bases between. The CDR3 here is CASSLASAPVGEQYF. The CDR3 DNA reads TGCGCCAGCAGCTTGGCCAGCGCCCCAGTTGGAGAGCAGTACTTC.

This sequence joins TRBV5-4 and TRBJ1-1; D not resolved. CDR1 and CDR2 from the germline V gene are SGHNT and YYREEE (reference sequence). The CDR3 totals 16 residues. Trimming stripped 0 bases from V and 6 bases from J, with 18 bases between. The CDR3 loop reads CASSLVGTNGRAEAFF. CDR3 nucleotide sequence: TGTGCCAGCAGCTTGGTAGGAACTAACGGCCGCGCTGAAGCTTTCTTT.

Written as DNA, the CDR3 is TGTGCCAGCAGCTTGAAGGGATGGCCAAAGGATCAGCCCCAGCATTTT. It is translated as CASSLKGWPKDQPQHF. This sequence joins TRBV5-6 and TRBJ1-5, with D unresolved. V was pared by 1 base and J by 5 bases, with 16 bases between. Per germline, CDR1 SGHDT and CDR2 YYEEEE. This CDR3 contains 16 residues.

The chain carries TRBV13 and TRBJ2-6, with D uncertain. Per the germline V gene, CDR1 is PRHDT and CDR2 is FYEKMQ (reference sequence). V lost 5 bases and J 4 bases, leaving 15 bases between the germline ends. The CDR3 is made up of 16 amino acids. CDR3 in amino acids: CASSTPRGSGANVLTF. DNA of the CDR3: TGTGCCAGCAGCACCCCTCGAGGATCCGGGGCCAACGTCCTGACTTTC.

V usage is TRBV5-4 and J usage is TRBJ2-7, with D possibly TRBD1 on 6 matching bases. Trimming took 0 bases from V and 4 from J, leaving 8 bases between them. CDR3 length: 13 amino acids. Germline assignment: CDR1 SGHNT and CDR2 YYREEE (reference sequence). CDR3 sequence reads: CASSLDRVYEQYF. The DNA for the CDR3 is TGTGCCAGCAGCTTGGACAGGGTTTACGAGCAGTACTTC. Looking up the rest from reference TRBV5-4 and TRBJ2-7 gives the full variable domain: ETGVTQSPTHLIKTRGQQVTLRCSSQSGHNTVSWYQQALGQGPQFIFQYYREEENGRGNFPPRFSGLQFPNYSSELNVNALELDDSALYLCASSLDRVYEQYFGPGTRLTVT.

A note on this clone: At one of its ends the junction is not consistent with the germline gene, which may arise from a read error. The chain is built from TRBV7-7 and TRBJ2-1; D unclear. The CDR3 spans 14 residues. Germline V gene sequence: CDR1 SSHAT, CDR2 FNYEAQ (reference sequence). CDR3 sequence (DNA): TGTGCTAGCAGTCCCTGGACGGAGTACAATGAGCAGTTCTTC. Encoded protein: CASSPWTEYNEQFF.

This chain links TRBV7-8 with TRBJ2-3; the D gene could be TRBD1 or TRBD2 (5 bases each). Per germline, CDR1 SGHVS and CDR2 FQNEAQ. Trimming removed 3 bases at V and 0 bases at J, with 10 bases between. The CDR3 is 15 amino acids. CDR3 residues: CASSFRDGSTDTQYF. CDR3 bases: TGTGCCAGCAGCTTCAGGGACGGTAGCACAGATACGCAGTATTTT.

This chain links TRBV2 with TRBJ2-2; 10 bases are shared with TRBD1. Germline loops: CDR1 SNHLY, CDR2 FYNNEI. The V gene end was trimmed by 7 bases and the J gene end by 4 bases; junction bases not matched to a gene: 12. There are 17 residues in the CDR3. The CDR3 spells CASTLTTGGAGTGELFF. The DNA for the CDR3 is TGTGCCAGCACCCTTACGACAGGGGGCGCGGGCACCGGGGAGCTGTTTTTT. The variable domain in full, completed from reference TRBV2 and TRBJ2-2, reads EPEVTQTPSHQVTQMGQEVILRCVPISNHLYFYWYRQILGQKVEFLVSFYNNEISEKSEIFDDQFSVERPDGSNFTLKIRSTKLEDSAMYFCASTLTTGGAGTGELFFGEGSRLTVL.

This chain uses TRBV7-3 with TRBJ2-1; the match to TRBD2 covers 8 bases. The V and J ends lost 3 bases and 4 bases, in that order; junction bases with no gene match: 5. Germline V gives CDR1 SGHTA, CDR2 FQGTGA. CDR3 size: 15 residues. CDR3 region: CASSFRLAPYNEQFF. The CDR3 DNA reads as TGTGCCAGCAGCTTCCGACTAGCGCCTTACAATGAGCAGTTCTTC.

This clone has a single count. Here the CDR3 reads CATKKEGNRAYEQYF. The CDR3 nucleotides read TGTGCCACCAAAAAGGAAGGGAACAGGGCCTACGAGCAGTACTTC. This chain uses TRBV6-5 with TRBJ2-7; maybe TRBD1 (6 bases). From germline, CDR1 is MNHEY and CDR2 SVGAGI. The CDR3 is 15 amino acids. Trimming shortened V by 10 bases and J by 2 bases, and 21 bases separated the two germline ends.

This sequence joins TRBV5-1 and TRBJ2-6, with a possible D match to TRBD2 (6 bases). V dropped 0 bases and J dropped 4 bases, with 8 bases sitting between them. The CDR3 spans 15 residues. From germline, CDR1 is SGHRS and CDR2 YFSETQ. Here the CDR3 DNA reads TGCGCCAGCAGCTTGGGGGACTTAGGGGCCAACGTCCTGACTTTC. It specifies CASSLGDLGANVLTF.

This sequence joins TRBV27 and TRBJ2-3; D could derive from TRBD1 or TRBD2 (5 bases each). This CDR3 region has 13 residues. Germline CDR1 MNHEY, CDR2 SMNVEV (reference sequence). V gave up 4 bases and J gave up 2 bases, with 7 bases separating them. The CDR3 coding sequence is TGTGCCAGCAGTTGGGGGTACACAGATACGCAGTATTTT. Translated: CASSWGYTDTQYF.

CDR3 loop: CASRGGQGYSDTQYF. The CDR3 DNA reads as TGTGCCAGCAGGGGGGGACAGGGGTACTCAGATACGCAGTATTTT. This rearrangement joins TRBV2 to TRBJ2-3; TRBD1 matches 10 bases. Germline CDR1 reads SNHLY; CDR2 reads FYNNEI. The junction had 7 bases not matched to a gene; V was cut back by 6 bases and J by 4 bases. The CDR3 has 15 residues.

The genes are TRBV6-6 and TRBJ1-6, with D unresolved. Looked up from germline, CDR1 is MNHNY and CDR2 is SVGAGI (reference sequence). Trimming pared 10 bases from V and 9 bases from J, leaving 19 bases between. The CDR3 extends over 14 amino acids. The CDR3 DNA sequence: TGTGCCACCTCTGCCGGCAGGACGGGTTCACCCCTCCACTTT. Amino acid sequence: CATSAGRTGSPLHF.

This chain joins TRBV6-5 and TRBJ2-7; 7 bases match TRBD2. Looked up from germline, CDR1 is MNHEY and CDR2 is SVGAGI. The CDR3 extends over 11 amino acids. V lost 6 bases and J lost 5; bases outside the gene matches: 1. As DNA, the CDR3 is TGTGCCAGCAGGGGAGGGGACGAGCAGTACTTC. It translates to CASRGGDEQYF.

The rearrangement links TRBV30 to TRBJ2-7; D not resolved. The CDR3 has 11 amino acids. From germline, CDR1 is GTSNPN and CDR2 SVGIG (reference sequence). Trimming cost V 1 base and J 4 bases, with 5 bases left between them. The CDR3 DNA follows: TGTGCCTGGAGTGCCCTATACGAGCAGTACTTC. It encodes CAWSALYEQYF.

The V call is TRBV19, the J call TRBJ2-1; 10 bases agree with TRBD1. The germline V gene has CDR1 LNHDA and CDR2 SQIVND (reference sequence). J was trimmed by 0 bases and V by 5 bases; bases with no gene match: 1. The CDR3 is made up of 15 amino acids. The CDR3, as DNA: TGTGCCAGTAGTCGGACAGGGGGCTCCTACAATGAGCAGTTCTTC. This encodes CASSRTGGSYNEQFF.

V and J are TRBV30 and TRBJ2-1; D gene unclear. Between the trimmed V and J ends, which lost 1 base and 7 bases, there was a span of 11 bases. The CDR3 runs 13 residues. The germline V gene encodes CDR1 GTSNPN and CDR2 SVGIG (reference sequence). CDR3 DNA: TGTGCCTGGAGTGGTAGCCTTGCTAATGAGCAGTTCTTC. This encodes CAWSGSLANEQFF.

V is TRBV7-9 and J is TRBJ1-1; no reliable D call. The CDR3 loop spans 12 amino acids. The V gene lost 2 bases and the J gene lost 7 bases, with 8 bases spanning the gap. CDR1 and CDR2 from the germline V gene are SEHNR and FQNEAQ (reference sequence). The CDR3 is CASSLLPSEAFF. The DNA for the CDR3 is TGTGCCAGCAGCTTACTCCCCAGTGAAGCTTTCTTT. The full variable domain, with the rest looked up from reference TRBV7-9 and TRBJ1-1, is DTGVSQNPRHKITKRGQNVTFRCDPISEHNRLYWYRQTLGQGPEFLTYFQNEAQLEKSRLLSDRFSAERPKGSFSTLEIQRTEQGDSAMYLCASSLLPSEAFFGQGTRLTVV.

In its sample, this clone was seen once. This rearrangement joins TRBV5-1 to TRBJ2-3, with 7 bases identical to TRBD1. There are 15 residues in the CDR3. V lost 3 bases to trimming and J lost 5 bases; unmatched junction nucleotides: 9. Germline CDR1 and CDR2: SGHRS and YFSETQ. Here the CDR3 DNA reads TGCGCCAGCAGCTCATTGACAGGGTTAGGAGATACGCAGTATTTT. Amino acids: CASSSLTGLGDTQYF.